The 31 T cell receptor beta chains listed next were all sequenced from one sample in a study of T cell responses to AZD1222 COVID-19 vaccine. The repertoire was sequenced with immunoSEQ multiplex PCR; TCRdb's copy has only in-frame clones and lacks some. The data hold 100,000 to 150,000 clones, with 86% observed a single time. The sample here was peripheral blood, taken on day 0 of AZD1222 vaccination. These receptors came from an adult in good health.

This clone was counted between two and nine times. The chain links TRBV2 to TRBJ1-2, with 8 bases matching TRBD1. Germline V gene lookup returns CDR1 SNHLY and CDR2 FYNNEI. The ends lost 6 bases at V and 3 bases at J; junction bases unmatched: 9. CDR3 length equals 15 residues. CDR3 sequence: CASRSGQGGHYGYTF. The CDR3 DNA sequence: TGTGCCAGCAGGAGCGGACAGGGCGGACACTATGGCTACACCTTC.

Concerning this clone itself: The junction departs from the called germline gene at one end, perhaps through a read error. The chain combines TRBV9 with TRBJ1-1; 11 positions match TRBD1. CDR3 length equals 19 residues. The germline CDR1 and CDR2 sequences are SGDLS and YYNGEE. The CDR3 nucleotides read TGTGCCAGCAGCGTCAGAAACGGGACAGGGGGAGAAGTGAACTCTGAAGCTTTCTTT. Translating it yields CASSVRNGTGGEVNSEAFF.

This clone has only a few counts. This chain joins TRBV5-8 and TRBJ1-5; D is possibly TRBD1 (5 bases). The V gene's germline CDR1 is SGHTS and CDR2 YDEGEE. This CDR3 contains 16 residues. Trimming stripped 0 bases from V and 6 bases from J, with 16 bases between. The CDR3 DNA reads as TGTGCCAGCAGCTTGGTCCAGGGTCAACCCATTCAGCCCCAGCATTTT. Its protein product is CASSLVQGQPIQPQHF.

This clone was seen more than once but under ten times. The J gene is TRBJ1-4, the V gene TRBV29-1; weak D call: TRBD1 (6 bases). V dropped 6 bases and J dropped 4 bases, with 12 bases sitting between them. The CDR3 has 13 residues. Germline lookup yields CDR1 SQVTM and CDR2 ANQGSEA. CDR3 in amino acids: CSVGQTNNEKLFF. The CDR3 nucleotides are TGCAGCGTAGGACAGACGAATAATGAAAAACTGTTTTTT.

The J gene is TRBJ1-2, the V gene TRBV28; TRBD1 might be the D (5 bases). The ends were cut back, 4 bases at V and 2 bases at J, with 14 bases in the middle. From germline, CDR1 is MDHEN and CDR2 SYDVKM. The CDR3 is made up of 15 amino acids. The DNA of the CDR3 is TGTGCCAGCAGTTCGGAGCGGGGGGGGAACTATGGCTACACCTTC. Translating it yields CASSSERGGNYGYTF.

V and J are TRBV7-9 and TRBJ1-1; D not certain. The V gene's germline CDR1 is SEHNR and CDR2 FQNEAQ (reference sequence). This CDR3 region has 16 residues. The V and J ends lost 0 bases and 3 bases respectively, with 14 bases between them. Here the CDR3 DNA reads TGTGCCAGCAGCTTAGCGAGGGCAGGAGGGTACACTGAAGCTTTCTTT. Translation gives CASSLARAGGYTEAFF.

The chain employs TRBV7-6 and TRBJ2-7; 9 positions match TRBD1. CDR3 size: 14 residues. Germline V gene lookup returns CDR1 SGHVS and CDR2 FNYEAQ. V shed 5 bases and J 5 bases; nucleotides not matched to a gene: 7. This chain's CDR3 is CASSPGTGKNEQYF. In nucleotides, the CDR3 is TGTGCCAGCAGCCCAGGGACAGGGAAAAACGAGCAGTACTTC.

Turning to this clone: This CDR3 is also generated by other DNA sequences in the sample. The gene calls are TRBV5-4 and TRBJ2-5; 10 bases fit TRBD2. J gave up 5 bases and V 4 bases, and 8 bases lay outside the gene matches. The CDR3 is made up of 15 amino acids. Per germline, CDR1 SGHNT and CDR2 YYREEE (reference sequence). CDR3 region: CASSPSGGAGETQYF. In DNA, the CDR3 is TGTGCCAGCAGCCCCAGCGGGGGGGCCGGTGAGACCCAGTACTTC. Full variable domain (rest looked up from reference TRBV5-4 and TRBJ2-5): ETGVTQSPTHLIKTRGQQVTLRCSSQSGHNTVSWYQQALGQGPQFIFQYYREEENGRGNFPPRFSGLQFPNYSSELNVNALELDDSALYLCASSPSGGAGETQYFGPGTRLLVL.

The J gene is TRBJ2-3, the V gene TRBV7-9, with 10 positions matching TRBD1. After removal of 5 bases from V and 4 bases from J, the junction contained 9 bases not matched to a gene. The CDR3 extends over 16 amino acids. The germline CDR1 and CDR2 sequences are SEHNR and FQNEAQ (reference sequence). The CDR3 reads CASSPGTGDVADTQYF. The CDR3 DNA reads TGTGCCAGCAGCCCAGGGACAGGGGATGTCGCAGATACGCAGTATTTT.

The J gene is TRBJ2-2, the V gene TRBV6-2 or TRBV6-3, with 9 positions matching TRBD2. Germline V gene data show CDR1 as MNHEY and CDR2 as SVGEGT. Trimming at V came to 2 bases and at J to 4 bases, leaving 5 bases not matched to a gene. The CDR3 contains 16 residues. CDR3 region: CASSYEAGGPTGELFF. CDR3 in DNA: TGTGCCAGCAGTTACGAAGCGGGGGGTCCCACCGGGGAGCTGTTTTTT.

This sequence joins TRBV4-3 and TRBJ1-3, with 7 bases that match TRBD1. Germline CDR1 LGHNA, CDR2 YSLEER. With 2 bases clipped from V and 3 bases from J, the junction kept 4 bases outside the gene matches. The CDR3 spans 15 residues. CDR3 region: CASSQTWDSGNTIYF. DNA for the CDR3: TGCGCCAGCAGCCAAACCTGGGACAGTGGAAACACCATATATTTT.

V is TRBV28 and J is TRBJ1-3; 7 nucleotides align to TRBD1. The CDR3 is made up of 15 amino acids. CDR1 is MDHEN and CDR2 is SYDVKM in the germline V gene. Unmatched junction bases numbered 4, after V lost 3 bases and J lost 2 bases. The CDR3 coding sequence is TGTGCCAGCAGTTTCCTTGACAGGGCTGGAAACACCATATATTTT. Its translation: CASSFLDRAGNTIYF.

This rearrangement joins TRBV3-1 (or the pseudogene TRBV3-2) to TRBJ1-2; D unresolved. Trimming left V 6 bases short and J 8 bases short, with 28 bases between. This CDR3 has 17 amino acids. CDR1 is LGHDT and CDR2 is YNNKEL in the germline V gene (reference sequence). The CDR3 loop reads CASRGRLRQPTFEGYTF. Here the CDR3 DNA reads TGTGCCAGCAGGGGAAGACTACGACAACCAACGTTCGAGGGCTACACCTTC.

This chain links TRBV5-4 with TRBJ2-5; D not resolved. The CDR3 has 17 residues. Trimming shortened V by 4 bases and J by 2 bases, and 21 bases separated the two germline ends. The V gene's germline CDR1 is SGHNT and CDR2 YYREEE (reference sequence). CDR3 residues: CASSTTTIGGSQETQYF. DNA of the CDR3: TGTGCCAGCAGCACGACGACCATCGGCGGAAGTCAAGAGACCCAGTACTTC. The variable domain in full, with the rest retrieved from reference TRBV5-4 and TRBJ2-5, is ETGVTQSPTHLIKTRGQQVTLRCSSQSGHNTVSWYQQALGQGPQFIFQYYREEENGRGNFPPRFSGLQFPNYSSELNVNALELDDSALYLCASSTTTIGGSQETQYFGPGTRLLVL.

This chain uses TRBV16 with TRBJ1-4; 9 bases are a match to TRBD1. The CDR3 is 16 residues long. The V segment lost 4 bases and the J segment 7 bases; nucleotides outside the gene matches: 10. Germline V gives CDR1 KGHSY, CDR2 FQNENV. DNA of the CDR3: TGTGCCAGCAGCCCAGGTATCGGGACAGGGCGTGAAAAACTGTTTTTT. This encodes CASSPGIGTGREKLFF.

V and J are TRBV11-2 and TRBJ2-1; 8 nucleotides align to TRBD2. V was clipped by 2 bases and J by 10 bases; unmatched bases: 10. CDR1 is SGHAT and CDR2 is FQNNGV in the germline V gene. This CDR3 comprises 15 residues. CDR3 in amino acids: CASSLMRGAEGEQFF. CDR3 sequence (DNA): TGTGCCAGCAGCTTAATGCGGGGGGCCGAAGGGGAGCAGTTCTTC.

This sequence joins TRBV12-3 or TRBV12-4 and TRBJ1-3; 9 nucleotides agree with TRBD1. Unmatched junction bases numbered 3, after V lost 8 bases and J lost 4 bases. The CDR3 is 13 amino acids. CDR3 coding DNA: TGTGCCAGCCGGACAGGGGTGGGAAACACCATATATTTT. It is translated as CASRTGVGNTIYF.

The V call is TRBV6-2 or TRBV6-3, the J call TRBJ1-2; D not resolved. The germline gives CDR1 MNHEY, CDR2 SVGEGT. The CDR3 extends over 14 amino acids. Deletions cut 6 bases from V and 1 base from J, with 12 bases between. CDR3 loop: CASSFLGGNYGYTF. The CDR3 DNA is TGTGCCAGCAGCTTCCTGGGCGGTAACTATGGCTACACCTTC.

The CDR3 coding sequence is TGTGCCAGCAGCTTTCGTTCTGGGGCCAACGTCCTGACTTTC. It encodes CASSFRSGANVLTF. The chain employs TRBV7-2 and TRBJ2-6; the D is unclear. The CDR3 runs 14 residues. V shed 3 bases and J shed 1 base, with 4 bases lying between them. Germline CDR1 and CDR2: SGHTA and FQGNSA.

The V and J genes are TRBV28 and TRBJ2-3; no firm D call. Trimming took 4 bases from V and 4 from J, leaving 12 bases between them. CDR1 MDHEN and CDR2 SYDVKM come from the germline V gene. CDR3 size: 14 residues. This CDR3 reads CASSSISFSDTQYF. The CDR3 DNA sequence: TGTGCCAGCAGTTCCATTAGCTTCTCAGATACGCAGTATTTT. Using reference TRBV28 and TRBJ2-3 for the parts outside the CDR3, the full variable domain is DVKVTQSSRYLVKRTGEKVFLECVQDMDHENMFWYRQDPGLGLRLIYFSYDVKMKEKGDIPEGYSVSREKKERFSLILESASTNQTSMYLCASSSISFSDTQYFGPGTRLTVL.

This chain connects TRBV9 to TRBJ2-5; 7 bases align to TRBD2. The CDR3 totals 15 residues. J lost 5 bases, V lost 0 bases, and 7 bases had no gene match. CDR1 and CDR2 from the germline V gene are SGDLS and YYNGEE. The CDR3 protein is CASSVESGGFETQYF. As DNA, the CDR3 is TGTGCCAGCAGCGTAGAATCCGGGGGGTTTGAGACCCAGTACTTC.

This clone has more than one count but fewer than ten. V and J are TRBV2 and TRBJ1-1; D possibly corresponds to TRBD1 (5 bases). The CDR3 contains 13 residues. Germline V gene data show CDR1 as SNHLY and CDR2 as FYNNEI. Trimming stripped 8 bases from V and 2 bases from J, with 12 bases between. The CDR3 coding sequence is TGTGCCAGCCATTGGGACCTCAACACTGAAGCTTTCTTT. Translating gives CASHWDLNTEAFF.

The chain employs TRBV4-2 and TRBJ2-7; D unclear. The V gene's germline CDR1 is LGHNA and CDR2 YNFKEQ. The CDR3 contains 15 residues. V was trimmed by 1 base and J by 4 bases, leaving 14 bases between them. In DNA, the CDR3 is TGTGCCAGCAGCCAAGTGGACGTACAAGGTTACGAGCAGTACTTC. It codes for CASSQVDVQGYEQYF.

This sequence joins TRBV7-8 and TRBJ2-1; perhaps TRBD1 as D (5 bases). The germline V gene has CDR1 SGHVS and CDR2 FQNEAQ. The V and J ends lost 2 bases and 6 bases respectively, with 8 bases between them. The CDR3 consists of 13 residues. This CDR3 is CASSLQGFNEQFF. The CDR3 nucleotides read TGTGCCAGCAGCTTACAGGGTTTCAATGAGCAGTTCTTC.

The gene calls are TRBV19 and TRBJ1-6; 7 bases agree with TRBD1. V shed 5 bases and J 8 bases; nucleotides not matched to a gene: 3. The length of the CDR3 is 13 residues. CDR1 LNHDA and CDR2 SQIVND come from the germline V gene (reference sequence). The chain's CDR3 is CASSSDRDSPLHF. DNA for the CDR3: TGTGCCAGTAGTTCAGACAGGGATTCACCCCTCCACTTT.

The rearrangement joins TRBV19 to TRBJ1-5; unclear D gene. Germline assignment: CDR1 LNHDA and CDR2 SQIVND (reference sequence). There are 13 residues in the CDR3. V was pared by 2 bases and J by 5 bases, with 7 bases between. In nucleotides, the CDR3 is TGTGCCAGTAGTATAAGGGCGGATCAGCCCCAGCATTTT. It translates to CASSIRADQPQHF.

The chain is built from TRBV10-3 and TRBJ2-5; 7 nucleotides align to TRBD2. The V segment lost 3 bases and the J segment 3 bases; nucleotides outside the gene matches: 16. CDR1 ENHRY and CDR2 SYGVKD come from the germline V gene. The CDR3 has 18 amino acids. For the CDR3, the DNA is TGTGCCATCAGTGATGGGGGGGTGCAAGGAGACAAAAAAGAGACCCAGTACTTC. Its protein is CAISDGGVQGDKKETQYF.

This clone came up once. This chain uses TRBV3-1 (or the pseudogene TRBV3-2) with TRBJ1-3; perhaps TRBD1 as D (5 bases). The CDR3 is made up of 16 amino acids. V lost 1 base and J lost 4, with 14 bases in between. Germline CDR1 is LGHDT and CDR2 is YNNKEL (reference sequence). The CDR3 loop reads CASSQGQYPPGNTIYF. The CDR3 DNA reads TGTGCCAGCAGCCAAGGACAGTACCCCCCGGGAAACACCATATATTTT.

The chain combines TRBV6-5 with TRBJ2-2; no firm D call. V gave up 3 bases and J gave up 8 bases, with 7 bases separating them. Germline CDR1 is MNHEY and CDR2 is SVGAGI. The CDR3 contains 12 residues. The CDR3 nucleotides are TGTGCCAGCAGTTATGTGGCGGGGGAGCTGTTTTTT. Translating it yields CASSYVAGELFF.

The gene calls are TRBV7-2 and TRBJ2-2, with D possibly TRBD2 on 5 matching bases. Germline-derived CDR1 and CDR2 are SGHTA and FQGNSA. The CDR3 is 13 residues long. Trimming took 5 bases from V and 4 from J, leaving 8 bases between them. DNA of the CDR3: TGTGCCAGCAGCCCCCGGGGCACCGGGGAGCTGTTTTTT. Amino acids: CASSPRGTGELFF.

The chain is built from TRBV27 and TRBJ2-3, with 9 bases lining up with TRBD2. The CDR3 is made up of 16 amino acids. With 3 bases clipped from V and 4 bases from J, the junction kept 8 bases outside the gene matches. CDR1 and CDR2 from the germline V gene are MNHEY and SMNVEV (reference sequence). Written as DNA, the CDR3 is TGTGCCAGCAGTTTCCCTGCGGGGGGGCCTTCAGATACGCAGTATTTT. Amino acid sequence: CASSFPAGGPSDTQYF.